The entry that follows covers one TCR beta chain sequence. The data are from a study of blood T cell repertoires in COVID-19. Clones were read by immunoSEQ multiplex PCR, and TCRdb kept only the in-frame ones, dropping some. In the table there are under 300,000 clones, around 90% of which are singletons. V lost 4 bases to trimming and J lost 4 bases; unmatched junction nucleotides: 6. Per the germline V gene, CDR1 is SNHLY and CDR2 is FYNNEI. The CDR3 has 15 residues. Cohort allocation depended upon clinical history that participants reported. V and J are TRBV2 and TRBJ1-2, with 10 bases lining up with TRBD1. The specimen sequenced was PBMCs or T cells enriched from blood (not recorded which). The source of this sequence is a woman aged 30 to 39 with acute COVID-19. CDR3 amino acids: CASSVMTGGPYGYTF. Here the CDR3 DNA reads TGTGCCAGCAGTGTAATGACAGGGGGCCCCTATGGCTACACCTTC.